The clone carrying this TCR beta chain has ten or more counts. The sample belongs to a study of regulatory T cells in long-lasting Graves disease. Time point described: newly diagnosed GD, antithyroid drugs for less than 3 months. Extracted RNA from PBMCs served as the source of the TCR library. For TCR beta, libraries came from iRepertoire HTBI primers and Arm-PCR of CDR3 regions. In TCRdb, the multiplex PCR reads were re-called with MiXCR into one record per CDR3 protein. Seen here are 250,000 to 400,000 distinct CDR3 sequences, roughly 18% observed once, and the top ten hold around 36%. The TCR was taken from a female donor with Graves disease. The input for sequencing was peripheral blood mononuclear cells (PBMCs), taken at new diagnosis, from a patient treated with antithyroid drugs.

The CDR3 nucleotides read TGTGCCAGCAGCCCAGTCTACATTAATGAAAAACTGTTTTTT. Translation: CASSPVYINEKLFF. The chain links TRBV5-5 to TRBJ1-4; D is unclear. The germline CDR1 and CDR2 sequences are SGHKS and YYEKEE (reference sequence). The V gene lost 4 bases and the J gene lost 4 bases, with 11 bases spanning the gap. The CDR3 totals 14 residues.